Shown below are 7 T cell receptor beta chains from a single sample sequenced in a study of T cell responses to AZD1222 COVID-19 vaccine. Sequencing used immunoSEQ multiplex PCR; TCRdb keeps in-frame clones, though not all of them. The profile shows 130,000 or so clones, roughly 93% of them singletons. Material: peripheral blood, obtained on day 0 of AZD1222 vaccination. Receptor source: an adult in good health.

The CDR3 DNA reads as TGTGCCAGCAGCTTAGCGTTTCAGCCCCAGCATTTT. This sequence encodes CASSLAFQPQHF. The chain couples TRBV7-9 to TRBJ1-5; D is unresolved. The CDR3 has 12 residues. V was cut by 0 bases and J by 6 bases, with 3 bases left in between. Germline V lookup: CDR1 SEHNR, CDR2 FQNEAQ (reference sequence). Using reference TRBV7-9 and TRBJ1-5 for the parts outside the CDR3, the full variable domain is DTGVSQNPRHKITKRGQNVTFRCDPISEHNRLYWYRQTLGQGPEFLTYFQNEAQLEKSRLLSDRFSAERPKGSFSTLEIQRTEQGDSAMYLCASSLAFQPQHFGDGTRLSIL.

The chain couples TRBV4-1 to TRBJ2-7; no firm D call. V gave up 3 bases and J gave up 9 bases, with 15 bases separating them. This CDR3 spans 13 amino acids. Germline assignment: CDR1 MGHRA and CDR2 YSYEKL. The CDR3 sequence: CASSHLDGRRQYF. In DNA, the CDR3 is TGCGCCAGCAGCCACCTGGACGGACGGCGGCAGTACTTC.

The rearrangement uses TRBV18 and TRBJ1-1, with unresolved D. Deletions cut 2 bases from V and 4 bases from J, with 5 bases between. Germline lookup yields CDR1 KGHSH and CDR2 LQKENI. The CDR3 runs to 12 residues. CDR3 nucleotides: TGTGCCAGCTCACCATCCTCCACTGAAGCTTTCTTT. Amino acids: CASSPSSTEAFF.

The chain uses TRBV6-2 or TRBV6-3 and TRBJ1-1; 10 bases fit TRBD1. From germline, CDR1 is MNHEY and CDR2 SVGEGT. The ends lost 2 bases at V and 1 base at J; junction bases unmatched: 10. The CDR3 is 18 residues long. This CDR3 reads CASSYLGTWDRGNTEAFF. The CDR3 DNA reads TGTGCCAGCAGTTACCTAGGTACCTGGGACAGGGGGAACACTGAAGCTTTCTTT.

Only a few counts were recorded for this clone. This chain joins TRBV7-9 and TRBJ1-5; D is undetermined. The CDR3 spans 12 residues. Germline V gene sequence: CDR1 SEHNR, CDR2 FQNEAQ (reference sequence). Trimming took 6 bases from V and 11 from J, leaving 14 bases between them. The CDR3 nucleotides read TGTGCCAGCAGTCCAGCCATAGGTACCCAGCATTTT. Its translation is CASSPAIGTQHF.

The chain recombines TRBV6-4 with TRBJ1-5; tentative D call: TRBD1 (5 bases). The ends were cut back, 9 bases at V and 3 bases at J, with 15 bases in the middle. CDR3 size: 14 residues. Germline CDR1 MRHNA, CDR2 SNTAGT. The CDR3 nucleotides are TGTGCCAGTGTACCGGGACGGGTCAATCAGCCCCAGCATTTT. Protein product: CASVPGRVNQPQHF.

The chain links TRBV19 to TRBJ2-7, with a possible D match to TRBD1 (6 bases). Germline lookup yields CDR1 LNHDA and CDR2 SQIVND (reference sequence). The V end lost 7 bases, the J end lost 1 base, and 8 bases lay between the germline ends. The CDR3 is 12 amino acids. DNA for the CDR3: TGTGCCAGTAAACAGGGTTCCTACGAGCAGTACTTC. Its translation is CASKQGSYEQYF.